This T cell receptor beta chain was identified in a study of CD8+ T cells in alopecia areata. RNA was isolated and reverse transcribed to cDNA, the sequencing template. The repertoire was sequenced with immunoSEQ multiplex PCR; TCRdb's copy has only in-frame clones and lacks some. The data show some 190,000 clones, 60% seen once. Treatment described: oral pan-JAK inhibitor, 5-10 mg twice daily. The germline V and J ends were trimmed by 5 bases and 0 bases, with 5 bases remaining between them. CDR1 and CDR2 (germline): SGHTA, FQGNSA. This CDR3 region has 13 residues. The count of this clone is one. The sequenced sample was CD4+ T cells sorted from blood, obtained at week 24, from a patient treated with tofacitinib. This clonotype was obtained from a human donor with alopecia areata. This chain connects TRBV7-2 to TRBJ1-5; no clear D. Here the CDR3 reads CASSPFSNQPQHF. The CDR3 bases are TGTGCCAGCAGCCCCTTTAGCAATCAGCCCCAGCATTTT.